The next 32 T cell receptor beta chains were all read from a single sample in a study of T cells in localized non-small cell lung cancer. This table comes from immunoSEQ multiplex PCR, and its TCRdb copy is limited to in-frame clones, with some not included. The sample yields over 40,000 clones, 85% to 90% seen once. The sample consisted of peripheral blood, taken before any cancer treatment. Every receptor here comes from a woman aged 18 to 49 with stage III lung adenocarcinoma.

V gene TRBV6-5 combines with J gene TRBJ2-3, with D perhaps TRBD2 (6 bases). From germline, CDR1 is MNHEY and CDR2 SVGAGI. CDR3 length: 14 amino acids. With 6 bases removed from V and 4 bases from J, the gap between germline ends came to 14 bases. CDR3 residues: CASRGGVSADTQYF. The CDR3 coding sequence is TGTGCCAGCAGGGGCGGGGTTTCCGCAGATACGCAGTATTTT.

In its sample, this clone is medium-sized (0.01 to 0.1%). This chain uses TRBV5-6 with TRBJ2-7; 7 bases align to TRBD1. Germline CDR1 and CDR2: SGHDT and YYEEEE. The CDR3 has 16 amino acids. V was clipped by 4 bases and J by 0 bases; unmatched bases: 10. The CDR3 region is CASSPGLGQSSYEQYF. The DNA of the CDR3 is TGTGCCAGCAGCCCTGGTCTGGGACAGAGCTCCTACGAGCAGTACTTC.

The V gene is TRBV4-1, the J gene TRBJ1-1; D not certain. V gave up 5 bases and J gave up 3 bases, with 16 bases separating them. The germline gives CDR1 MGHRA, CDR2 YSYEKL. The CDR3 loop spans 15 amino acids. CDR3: CASSDRTGSDTEAFF. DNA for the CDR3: TGCGCCAGCAGCGATCGGACGGGGTCGGACACTGAAGCTTTCTTT.

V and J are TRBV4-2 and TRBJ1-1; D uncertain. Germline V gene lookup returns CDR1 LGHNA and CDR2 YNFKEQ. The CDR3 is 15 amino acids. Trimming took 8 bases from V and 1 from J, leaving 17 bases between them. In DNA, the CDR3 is TGTGCCAGCCAAAGGGCCCTTACACGGAACACTGAAGCTTTCTTT. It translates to CASQRALTRNTEAFF.

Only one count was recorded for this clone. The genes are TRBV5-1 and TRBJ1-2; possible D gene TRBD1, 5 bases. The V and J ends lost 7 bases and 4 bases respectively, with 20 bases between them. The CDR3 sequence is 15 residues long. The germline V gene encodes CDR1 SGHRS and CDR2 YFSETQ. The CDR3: CASQAGINLSYGYTF. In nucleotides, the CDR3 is TGCGCCAGCCAAGCAGGGATTAACCTCTCCTATGGCTACACCTTC.

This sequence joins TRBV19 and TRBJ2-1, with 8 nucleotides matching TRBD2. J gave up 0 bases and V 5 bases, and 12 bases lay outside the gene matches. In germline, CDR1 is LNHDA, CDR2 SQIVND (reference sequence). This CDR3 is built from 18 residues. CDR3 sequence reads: CASSPPGGDERSYNEQFF. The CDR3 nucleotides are TGTGCCAGTAGTCCCCCGGGGGGGGACGAGCGCTCCTACAATGAGCAGTTCTTC.

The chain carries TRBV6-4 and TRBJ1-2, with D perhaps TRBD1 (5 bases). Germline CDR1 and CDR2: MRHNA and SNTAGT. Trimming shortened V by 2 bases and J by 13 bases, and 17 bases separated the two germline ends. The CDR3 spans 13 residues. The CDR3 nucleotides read TGTGCCAGCAGTGACCCCCCGGCAGGGTTCATCACCTTC. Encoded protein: CASSDPPAGFITF.

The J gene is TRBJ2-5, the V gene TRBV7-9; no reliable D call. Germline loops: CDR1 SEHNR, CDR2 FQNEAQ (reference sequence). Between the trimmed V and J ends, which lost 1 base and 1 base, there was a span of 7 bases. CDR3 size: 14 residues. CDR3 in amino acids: CASSLGRLQETQYF. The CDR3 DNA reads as TGTGCCAGCAGCTTAGGCCGGCTCCAAGAGACCCAGTACTTC.

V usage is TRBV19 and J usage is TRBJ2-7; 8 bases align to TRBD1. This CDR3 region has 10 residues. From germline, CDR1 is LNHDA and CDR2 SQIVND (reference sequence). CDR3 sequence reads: CWDRTYEQYF. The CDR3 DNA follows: TGTTGGGACAGGACCTACGAGCAGTACTTC. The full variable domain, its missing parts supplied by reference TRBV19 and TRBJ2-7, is DGGITQSPKYLFRKEGQNVTLSCEQNLNHDAMYWYRQDPGQGLRLIYYSQIVNDFQKGDIAEGYSVSREKKESFPLTVTSAQKNPTAFYLCWDRTYEQYFGPGTRLTVT.

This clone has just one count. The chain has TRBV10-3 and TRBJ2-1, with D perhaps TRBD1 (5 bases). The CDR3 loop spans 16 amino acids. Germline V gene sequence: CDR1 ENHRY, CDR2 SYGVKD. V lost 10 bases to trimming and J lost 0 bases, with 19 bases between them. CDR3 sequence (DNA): TGTGCCACCACCCTCTCGGACAAGAGCTCCTACAATGAGCAGTTCTTC. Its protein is CATTLSDKSSYNEQFF.

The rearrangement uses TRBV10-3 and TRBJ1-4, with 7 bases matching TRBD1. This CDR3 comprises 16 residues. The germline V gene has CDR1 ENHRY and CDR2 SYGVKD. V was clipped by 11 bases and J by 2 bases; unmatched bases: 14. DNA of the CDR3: TGTGCCGCGCGACAGGGTTGGGGTGCGACTAATGAAAAACTGTTTTTT. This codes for CAARQGWGATNEKLFF.

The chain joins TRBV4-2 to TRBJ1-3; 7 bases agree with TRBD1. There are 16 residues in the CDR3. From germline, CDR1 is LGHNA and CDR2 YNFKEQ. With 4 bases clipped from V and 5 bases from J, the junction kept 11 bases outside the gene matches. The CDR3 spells CASSRNRDSQRNTIYF. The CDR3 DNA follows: TGTGCCAGCAGCCGGAACCGGGACAGTCAAAGAAACACCATATATTTT.

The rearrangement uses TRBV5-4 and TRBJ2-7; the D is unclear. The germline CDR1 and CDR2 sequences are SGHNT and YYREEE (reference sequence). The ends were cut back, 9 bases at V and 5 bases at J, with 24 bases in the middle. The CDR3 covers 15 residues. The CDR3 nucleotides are TGTGCCACCCTACCCCGGGCCTCGTTAAGAGACGAGCAGTACTTC. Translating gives CATLPRASLRDEQYF.

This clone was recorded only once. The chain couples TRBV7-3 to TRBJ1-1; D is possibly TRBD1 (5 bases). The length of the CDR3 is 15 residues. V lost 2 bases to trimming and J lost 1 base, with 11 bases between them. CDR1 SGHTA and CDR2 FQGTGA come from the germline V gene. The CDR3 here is CASSLGARGNTEAFF. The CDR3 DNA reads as TGTGCCAGCAGCTTAGGGGCAAGGGGGAACACTGAAGCTTTCTTT.

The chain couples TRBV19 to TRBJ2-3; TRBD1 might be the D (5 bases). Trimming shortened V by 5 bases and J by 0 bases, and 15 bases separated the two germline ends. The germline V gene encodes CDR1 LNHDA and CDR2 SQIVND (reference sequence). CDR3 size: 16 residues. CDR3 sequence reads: CASSGRGHPSTDTQYF. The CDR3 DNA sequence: TGTGCCAGTAGTGGAAGAGGACACCCCAGCACAGATACGCAGTATTTT. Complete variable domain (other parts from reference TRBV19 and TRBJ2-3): DGGITQSPKYLFRKEGQNVTLSCEQNLNHDAMYWYRQDPGQGLRLIYYSQIVNDFQKGDIAEGYSVSREKKESFPLTVTSAQKNPTAFYLCASSGRGHPSTDTQYFGPGTRLTVL.

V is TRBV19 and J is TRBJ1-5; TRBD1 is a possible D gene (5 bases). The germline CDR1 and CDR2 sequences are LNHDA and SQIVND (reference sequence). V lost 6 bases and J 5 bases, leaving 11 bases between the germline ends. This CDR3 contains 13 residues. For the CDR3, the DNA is TGTGCCAGTAGAGGGCAGGGTGATCAGCCCCAGCATTTT. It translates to CASRGQGDQPQHF.

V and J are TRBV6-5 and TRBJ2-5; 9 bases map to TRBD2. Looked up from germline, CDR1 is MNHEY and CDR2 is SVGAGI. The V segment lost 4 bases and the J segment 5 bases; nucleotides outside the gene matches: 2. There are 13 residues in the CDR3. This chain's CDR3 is CASSFSGGETQYF. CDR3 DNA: TGTGCCAGCAGTTTCAGCGGGGGGGAGACCCAGTACTTC.

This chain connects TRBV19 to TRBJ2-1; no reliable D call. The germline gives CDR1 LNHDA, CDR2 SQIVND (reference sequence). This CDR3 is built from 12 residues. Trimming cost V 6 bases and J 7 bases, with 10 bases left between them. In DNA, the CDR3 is TGTGCCAGTAGCCGCCTGGTAAATGAGCAGTTCTTC. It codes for CASSRLVNEQFF.

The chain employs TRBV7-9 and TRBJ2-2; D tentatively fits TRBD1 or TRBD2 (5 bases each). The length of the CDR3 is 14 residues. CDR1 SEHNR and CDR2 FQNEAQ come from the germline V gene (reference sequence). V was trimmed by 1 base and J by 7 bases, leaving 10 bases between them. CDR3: CASSLGGADGELFF. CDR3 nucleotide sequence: TGTGCCAGCAGCTTAGGAGGGGCCGACGGGGAGCTGTTTTTT. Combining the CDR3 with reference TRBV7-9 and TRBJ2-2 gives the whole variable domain DTGVSQNPRHKITKRGQNVTFRCDPISEHNRLYWYRQTLGQGPEFLTYFQNEAQLEKSRLLSDRFSAERPKGSFSTLEIQRTEQGDSAMYLCASSLGGADGELFFGEGSRLTVL.

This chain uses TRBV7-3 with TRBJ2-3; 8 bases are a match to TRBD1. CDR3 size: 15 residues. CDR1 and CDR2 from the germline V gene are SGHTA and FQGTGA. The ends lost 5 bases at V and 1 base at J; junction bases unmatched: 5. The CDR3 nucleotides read TGTGCCAGCAGCCATGACAGGGGCCGCACAGATACGCAGTATTTT. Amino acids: CASSHDRGRTDTQYF.

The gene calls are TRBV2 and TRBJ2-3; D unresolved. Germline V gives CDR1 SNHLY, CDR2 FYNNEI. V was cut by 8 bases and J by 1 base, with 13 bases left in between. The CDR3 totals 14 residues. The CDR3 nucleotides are TGTGCCAGCGGATTGGGTGGCGGCACAGATACGCAGTATTTT. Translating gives CASGLGGGTDTQYF.

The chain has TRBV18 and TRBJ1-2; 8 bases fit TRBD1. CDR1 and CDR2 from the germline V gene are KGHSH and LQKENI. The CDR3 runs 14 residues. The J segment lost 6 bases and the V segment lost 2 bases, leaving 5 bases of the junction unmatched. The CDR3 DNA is TGTGCCAGCTCACCAACGACAGGGGAACATGGCTACACCTTC. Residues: CASSPTTGEHGYTF.

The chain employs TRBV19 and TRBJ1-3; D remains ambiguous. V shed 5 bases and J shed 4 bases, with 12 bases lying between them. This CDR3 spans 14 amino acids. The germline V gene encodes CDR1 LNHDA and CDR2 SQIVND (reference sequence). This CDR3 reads CASSPPLEGNTIYF. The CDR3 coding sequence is TGTGCCAGTAGTCCGCCGTTGGAGGGAAACACCATATATTTT.

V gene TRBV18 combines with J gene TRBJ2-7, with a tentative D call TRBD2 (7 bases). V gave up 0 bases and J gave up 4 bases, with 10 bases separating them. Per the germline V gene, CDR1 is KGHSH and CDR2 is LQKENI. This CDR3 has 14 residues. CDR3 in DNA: TGTGCCAGCTCACCACCCGAGGGGGGGTACGAGCAGTACTTC. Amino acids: CASSPPEGGYEQYF.

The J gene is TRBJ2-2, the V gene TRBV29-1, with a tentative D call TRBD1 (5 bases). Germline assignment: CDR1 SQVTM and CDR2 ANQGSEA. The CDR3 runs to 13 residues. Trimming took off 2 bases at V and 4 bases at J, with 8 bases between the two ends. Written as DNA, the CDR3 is TGCAGCGTTGAAAGTCAGGGCACCGGGGAGCTGTTTTTT. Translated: CSVESQGTGELFF.

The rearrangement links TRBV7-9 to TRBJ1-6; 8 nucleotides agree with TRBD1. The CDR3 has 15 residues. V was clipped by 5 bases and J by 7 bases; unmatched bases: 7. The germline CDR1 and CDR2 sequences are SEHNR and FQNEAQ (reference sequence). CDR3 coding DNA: TGTGCCAGCAGCCAACCGACAGGGGAGAATTCACCCCTCCACTTT. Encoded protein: CASSQPTGENSPLHF.

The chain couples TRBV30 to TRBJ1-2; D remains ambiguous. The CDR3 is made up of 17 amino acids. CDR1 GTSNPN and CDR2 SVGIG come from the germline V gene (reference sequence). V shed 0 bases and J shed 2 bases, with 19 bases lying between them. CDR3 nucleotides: TGTGCCTGGAGTGTTAGTCCGGGCTGGTTTGCCAACTATGGCTACACCTTC. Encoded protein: CAWSVSPGWFANYGYTF.

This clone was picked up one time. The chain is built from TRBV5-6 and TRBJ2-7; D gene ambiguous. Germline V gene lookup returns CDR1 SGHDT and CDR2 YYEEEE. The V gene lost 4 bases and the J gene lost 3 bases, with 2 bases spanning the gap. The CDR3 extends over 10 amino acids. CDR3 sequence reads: CASSRYEQYF. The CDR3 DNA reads TGTGCCAGCAGCCGCTACGAGCAGTACTTC.

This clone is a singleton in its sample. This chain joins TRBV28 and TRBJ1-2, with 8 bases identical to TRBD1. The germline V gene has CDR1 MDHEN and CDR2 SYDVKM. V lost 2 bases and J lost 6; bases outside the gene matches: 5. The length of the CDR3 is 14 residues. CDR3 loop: CASSLGGQVHGYTF. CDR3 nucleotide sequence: TGTGCCAGCAGTTTAGGGGGACAGGTTCATGGCTACACCTTC.

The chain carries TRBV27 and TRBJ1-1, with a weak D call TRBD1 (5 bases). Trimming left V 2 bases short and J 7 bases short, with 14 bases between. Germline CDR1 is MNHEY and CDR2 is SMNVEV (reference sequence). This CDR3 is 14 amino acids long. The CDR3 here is CASSLGTPRDEAFF. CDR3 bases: TGTGCCAGCAGTTTAGGGACGCCAAGGGATGAAGCTTTCTTT.

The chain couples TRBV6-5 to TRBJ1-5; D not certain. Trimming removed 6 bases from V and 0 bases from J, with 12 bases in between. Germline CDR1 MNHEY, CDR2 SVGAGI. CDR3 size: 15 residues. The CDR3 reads CASSQTADSNQPQHF. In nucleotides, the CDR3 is TGTGCCAGCAGCCAGACGGCTGATAGCAATCAGCCCCAGCATTTT.

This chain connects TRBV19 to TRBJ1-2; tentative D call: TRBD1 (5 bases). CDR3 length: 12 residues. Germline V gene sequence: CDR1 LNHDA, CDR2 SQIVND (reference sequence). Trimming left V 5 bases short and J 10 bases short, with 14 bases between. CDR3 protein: CASSFSRDAYTF. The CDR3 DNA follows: TGTGCCAGTAGTTTTAGCAGGGATGCCTACACCTTC.